This passage covers 8 T cell receptor beta chains from one sample sequenced in a study of OX40 agonist ivuxolimab in advanced cancers. Produced via immunoSEQ multiplex PCR; TCRdb's table is partial and in-frame only. This table has around 65,000 clones, approximately 89% appearing once. This specimen consisted of CD4+ or CD8+ T cells sorted from blood, obtained in a trial of the OX40 agonist ivuxolimab. These receptors were obtained from an adult with an advanced solid tumor such as melanoma, head and neck, liver or kidney cancer.

The table lists this clone with a few counts. The chain combines TRBV10-1 with TRBJ2-5; D is possibly TRBD1 (6 bases). Trimming pared 2 bases from V and 5 bases from J, leaving 9 bases between. The CDR3 has 13 amino acids. In germline, CDR1 is WNHNN, CDR2 SYGVQD (reference sequence). The CDR3 sequence is CASSEDRTETQYF. CDR3 DNA: TGCGCCAGCAGTGAGGACAGGACCGAGACCCAGTACTTC.

V is TRBV4-2 and J is TRBJ2-5; possibly TRBD2 for D (6 bases). The CDR3 covers 17 residues. Trimming removed 0 bases from V and 3 bases from J, with 17 bases in between. CDR1 and CDR2 from the germline V gene are LGHNA and YNFKEQ. The CDR3 bases are TGTGCCAGCAGCCAAGAGAAAGGAGCTAGCGAAAAAGAGACCCAGTACTTC. Translated: CASSQEKGASEKETQYF.

The chain carries TRBV5-4 and TRBJ2-2; maybe TRBD2 (5 bases). In germline, CDR1 is SGHNT, CDR2 YYREEE (reference sequence). This CDR3 is built from 14 residues. V gave up 5 bases and J gave up 5 bases, with 13 bases separating them. The CDR3 coding sequence is TGTGCCAGCAGGACTAAGAGAGGGACCGGGGAGCTGTTTTTT. The encoded protein is CASRTKRGTGELFF.

The chain employs TRBV6-5 and TRBJ1-5, with 7 bases aligning to TRBD1. The V gene end was trimmed by 4 bases and the J gene end by 6 bases; junction bases not matched to a gene: 12. Germline V gives CDR1 MNHEY, CDR2 SVGAGI. CDR3 length equals 16 residues. CDR3: CASSSDPHRGAQPQHF. CDR3 DNA sequence: TGTGCCAGCAGTTCCGACCCACACAGGGGAGCTCAGCCCCAGCATTTT.

The V call is TRBV19, the J call TRBJ1-1, with a possible D match to TRBD1 (6 bases). V lost 1 base, J lost 6 bases, and 15 bases lay in between. The germline V gene has CDR1 LNHDA and CDR2 SQIVND (reference sequence). This CDR3 has 15 amino acids. For the CDR3, the DNA is TGTGCCAGTAGTATAGGGCCAGGGGTTTTCGCTGAAGCTTTCTTT. Amino acids: CASSIGPGVFAEAFF.

This chain connects TRBV14 to TRBJ2-7, with 7 nucleotides matching TRBD2. The germline V gene has CDR1 SGHDN and CDR2 FVKESK. J gave up 4 bases and V 4 bases, and 10 bases lay outside the gene matches. The CDR3 runs to 15 residues. CDR3 region: CASSRPGLQRYEQYF. The CDR3, as DNA: TGTGCCAGCAGCCGCCCGGGACTACAACGTTACGAGCAGTACTTC.

The chain uses TRBV2 and TRBJ2-1; no clear D. The V and J ends lost 6 bases and 5 bases respectively, with 17 bases between them. Germline V lookup: CDR1 SNHLY, CDR2 FYNNEI. This CDR3 comprises 15 residues. The CDR3 bases are TGTGCCAGCAGGGTAGAGGTCCCAACCCACAATGAGCAGTTCTTC. This translates into CASRVEVPTHNEQFF.

The genes are TRBV4-1 and TRBJ1-4; D remains ambiguous. The CDR3 spans 17 residues. Germline loops: CDR1 MGHRA, CDR2 YSYEKL. Trimming stripped 5 bases from V and 3 bases from J, with 19 bases between. The CDR3 region is CASSGFPSRSPNEKLFF. In nucleotides, the CDR3 is TGCGCCAGCAGCGGCTTCCCCTCAAGGAGCCCTAATGAAAAACTGTTTTTT.